This TCR beta chain appears in the sequencing data of a study of blood T cell repertoires in COVID-19 (dated by TCRdb to between 2020 and 2021). With respect to the entire study: The collaborator samples originated in the United States, Italy and Spain and spanned the acute and convalescent phases of COVID-19. The material from the prospective study consisted of cDNA or gDNA derived from T cells, B-cell-depleted T cells, or PBMCs. The repertoires were released in a freely available public database meant as a resource for research on the immune response to SARS-CoV-2. Sample metadata almost always included a de-identified subject ID, COVID-19 status, age in years and sex. The dataset comprised deeply sampled blood TCRbeta repertoires from subjects exposed to, actively infected with, or recovered from COVID-19. The samples were drawn from two sources: the first 160 participants of the ongoing ImmuneRACE study, and 1,000 to 1,500 subjects contributed by 6 global collaborators. Where available, HLA class I and class II types were taken from metadata supplied by the sample provider and were not determined by assay-based typing.

General study outcomes and caveats: Clinical and demographic metadata were provided uncurated, with the amount varying by source and participant.

TCRbeta CDR3 regions were amplified from genomic DNA using the immunoSEQ Assay, a bias-controlled multiplex PCR. The study's own analysis went as follows. The number of nucleated cells in each sample was estimated from the amplification of reference gene primers within the assay. To quantify the absolute abundance of each unique TCRbeta CDR3 rearrangement, sequence reads were collapsed and filtered. For each sample, productive Simpson clonality was calculated by taking the square root of Simpson's diversity index across productive rearrangements. The table was pulled from immuneACCESS by TCRdb, which kept in-frame rearrangements only. Such tables lose some clones; where checked, under half of the loss comes from unresolved V genes, and the rest has no known cause. That table furnishes V, J and clone size, whereas the DNA furnished D and trimming. The sample data list approximately 120,000 clones, and around 86% of these were observed just once. Roughly 5.4% of the sample belongs to the ten largest clones.

Each collaborating institution followed its own protocols to collect whole blood in K2EDTA tubes. For TCRbeta analysis, collaborators shipped samples as frozen whole blood, isolated PBMCs, or DNA extracted from either of those sample types. This clone came up a few times. Its antigen is currently not known. Within one base of it there is no much larger clone, and no base qualities were kept. The sample was peripheral blood. This sequence originates from a human donor in a cohort sampled during active COVID-19.

The CDR3 is CATRQGKMDNQPQHF. The nucleotides are TGTGCCACCCGACAGGGCAAAATGGACAATCAGCCCCAGCATTTT. This sequence uses TRBV10-3 and TRBJ1-5; a stretch of 7 junction bases matches TRBD1. Including the terminal cysteine and phenylalanine, the CDR3 comprises 15 residues. The DNA shown is the 45-base CDR3, in frame from base 1. The germline V gene encodes CDR1 ENHRY and CDR2 SYGVKD. V lost 10 bases and J lost 3 bases, and the count of bases not matched to a germline gene is 12.